The T cell receptor (beta chain) under discussion was sequenced for a study of blood T cells in healthy people across ages. Across the whole study: Template switching caught about one barcoded beta molecule for each two T cells.

Alongside a J-beta primer mix, a sample-barcoded 5' primer served in a second PCR lasting about 7 to 12 cycles. At least 2.5 million CDR3-containing paired-end reads were obtained per sample. TCRdb re-called the 5' RACE reads with MiXCR, one entry per CDR3 protein. The sample shows hundreds of thousands of distinct CDR3 sequences, about half of them seen only once. Of note for this clonotype: Its specificity is not known. One junction end disagrees with the germline gene, perhaps due to a read error.

Germline V gene data show CDR1 as SGHRS and CDR2 as YFSETQ. This CDR3 spans 15 amino acids. General observations from the study: Estimates of diversity drawn from one million T cells were considered underestimates.

The receptor's source is a man older than 75 in good health. The sequenced sample was blood. The J gene is TRBJ1-1, the V gene TRBV5-1, with D perhaps matching TRBD1 (5 bases). In nucleotides, the CDR3 is TGCGCCAGCAGTTTGGGGCCCGCCAGAAACACTGAAGCTTTCTTT. Translated: CASSLGPARNTEAFF.